Shown below are 8 T cell receptor beta chains from a single sample sequenced in a study of blood T cell repertoires in COVID-19 (dated by TCRdb to the early 2020s). The library relied on the immunoSEQ multiplex PCR assay. TCRdb provides this immuneACCESS table in a form limited to in-frame rearrangements. Some clones are lacking; in checked studies, under half of them reflect an unresolved V gene, and why the rest are absent is not known. The sample has roughly 300,000 clones on record, roughly 90% of them singletons. The ten biggest clones cover approximately 7.5% of the sample. Sequencing was done on a sample of peripheral blood. These receptors all come from a woman aged 30 to 39 with COVID-19, enrolled during active disease.

The rearrangement links TRBV28 to TRBJ2-2, with 7 bases fitting TRBD1. The CDR3 runs to 17 residues. CDR1 is MDHEN and CDR2 is SYDVKM in the germline V gene. V lost 0 bases, J lost 1 base, and 5 bases stayed unmatched. The CDR3 spells CASSLWGTEMNTGELFF. For the CDR3, the DNA is TGTGCCAGCAGTTTATGGGGGACAGAAATGAACACCGGGGAGCTGTTTTTT. The entire variable domain, with the rest obtained from reference TRBV28 and TRBJ2-2, is as follows: DVKVTQSSRYLVKRTGEKVFLECVQDMDHENMFWYRQDPGLGLRLIYFSYDVKMKEKGDIPEGYSVSREKKERFSLILESASTNQTSMYLCASSLWGTEMNTGELFFGEGSRLTVL.

V gene TRBV18 combines with J gene TRBJ1-3; D possibly corresponds to TRBD1 (5 bases). In germline, CDR1 is KGHSH, CDR2 LQKENI. The CDR3 extends over 17 amino acids. Trimming left V 1 base short and J 8 bases short, with 21 bases between. CDR3 coding DNA: TGTGCCAGCTCACCACGGGAGGTACGGGGACCGGCGCACACCATATATTTT. Residues: CASSPREVRGPAHTIYF.

The chain has TRBV5-5 and TRBJ2-1; D not resolved. The V and J ends lost 0 bases and 3 bases respectively, with 7 bases between them. The V gene's germline CDR1 is SGHKS and CDR2 YYEKEE (reference sequence). There are 14 residues in the CDR3. CDR3 nucleotides: TGTGCCAGCAGCTTGGAAACAGTCTACAATGAGCAGTTCTTC. It encodes CASSLETVYNEQFF. The whole variable domain, remainder taken from reference TRBV5-5 and TRBJ2-1, is DAGVTQSPTHLIKTRGQQVTLRCSPISGHKSVSWYQQVLGQGPQFIFQYYEKEERGRGNFPDRFSARQFPNYSSELNVNALLLGDSALYLCASSLETVYNEQFFGPGTRLTVL.

The chain joins TRBV5-4 to TRBJ2-5, with 10 bases identical to TRBD2. CDR3 length: 15 residues. CDR1 and CDR2 (germline): SGHNT, YYREEE (reference sequence). J lost 5 bases, V lost 1 base, and 5 bases had no gene match. For the CDR3, the DNA is TGTGCCAGCAGCTTGTTCCTAGCGGGAGTCGAGACCCAGTACTTC. Translation gives CASSLFLAGVETQYF. The whole variable domain, remainder taken from reference TRBV5-4 and TRBJ2-5, is ETGVTQSPTHLIKTRGQQVTLRCSSQSGHNTVSWYQQALGQGPQFIFQYYREEENGRGNFPPRFSGLQFPNYSSELNVNALELDDSALYLCASSLFLAGVETQYFGPGTRLLVL.

This sequence joins TRBV30 and TRBJ1-1; 7 bases match TRBD1. J lost 1 base, V lost 5 bases, and 4 bases had no gene match. The germline gives CDR1 GTSNPN, CDR2 SVGIG (reference sequence). The CDR3 loop spans 13 amino acids. CDR3 loop: CAWSGTANTEAFF. The CDR3 DNA reads as TGTGCCTGGTCCGGGACAGCGAACACTGAAGCTTTCTTT.

V and J are TRBV2 and TRBJ1-5; 8 bases fit TRBD1. The V gene end was trimmed by 4 bases and the J gene end by 5 bases; junction bases not matched to a gene: 4. CDR3 length: 14 amino acids. Germline V gene lookup returns CDR1 SNHLY and CDR2 FYNNEI. The CDR3 protein is CASSADRVYQPQHF. The CDR3 nucleotides read TGTGCCAGCAGTGCGGACAGGGTATATCAGCCCCAGCATTTT.

The V call is TRBV27, the J call TRBJ1-4, with 7 positions matching TRBD1. J was trimmed by 5 bases and V by 3 bases; bases with no gene match: 12. The CDR3 is 17 residues long. The germline CDR1 and CDR2 sequences are MNHEY and SMNVEV (reference sequence). The CDR3 nucleotides read TGTGCCAGCAGTTTCCTCCCGACAGGGAACAAGAATGAAAAACTGTTTTTT. Translating gives CASSFLPTGNKNEKLFF.

The chain uses TRBV29-1 and TRBJ2-4, with a weak D call TRBD2 (5 bases). This CDR3 region has 15 residues. Germline V gene data show CDR1 as SQVTM and CDR2 as ANQGSEA. V lost 6 bases to trimming and J lost 8 bases, with 23 bases between them. CDR3 bases: TGCAGCGTGCCGGGCACGAAAGCGGACCAGGACATTCAGTACTTC. Protein sequence: CSVPGTKADQDIQYF.